Shown below are 7 T cell receptor beta chains from a single sample sequenced in a study of cytomegalovirus exposure and HLA in healthy donors (dated by TCRdb to the late 2010s). The receptor library was made with the immunoSEQ multiplex PCR assay. For the multiplex PCR, a mixture combining 60 forward primers for TCR Vbeta segments and 13 reverse primers for TCR Jbeta segments was used. Drawn from immuneACCESS, this table holds only the in-frame rearrangements with V and J called that TCRdb kept. Clones are partly lost; checked studies trace under half to an unresolved V gene and leave the rest unexplained. Recorded for this sample are about 65,000 clones; approximately 78% of them occurred a single time. Together, the top ten hold around 2.9% of the sample. Sequenced sample: PBMCs. All receptors come from a girl between 5 and 17 years old in good health and CMV-seropositive.

The genes are TRBV2 and TRBJ2-7, with TRBD1 as a possible D gene (6 bases). The CDR3 loop spans 13 amino acids. CDR1 is SNHLY, CDR2 FYNNEI, per germline. The CDR3 sequence is CADRDTNSYEQYF. The CDR3 DNA is TGTGCAGACCGGGACACAAACTCCTACGAGCAGTACTTC.

This chain uses TRBV7-2 with TRBJ2-1, with D perhaps TRBD1 (6 bases). V shed 5 bases and J shed 7 bases, with 12 bases lying between them. This CDR3 comprises 13 residues. Per germline, CDR1 SGHTA and CDR2 FQGNSA. The CDR3 here is CASSPGQKNEQFF. In DNA, the CDR3 is TGTGCCAGCAGCCCTGGACAGAAGAATGAGCAGTTCTTC.

The chain employs TRBV10-3 and TRBJ1-6, with D possibly TRBD1 on 5 matching bases. Trimming removed 5 bases at V and 7 bases at J, with 18 bases between. Germline CDR1 is ENHRY and CDR2 is SYGVKD. The CDR3 has 16 residues. The CDR3 DNA follows: TGTGCCATCAGTTCCAAAGGCAGGGTAGGAAATTCACCCCTCCACTTT. It is translated as CAISSKGRVGNSPLHF.

This rearrangement joins TRBV7-2 to TRBJ2-7, with 7 positions matching TRBD2. Trimming at V came to 5 bases and at J to 5 bases, leaving 6 bases not matched to a gene. This CDR3 has 13 amino acids. CDR1 and CDR2 from the germline V gene are SGHTA and FQGNSA. The CDR3 loop reads CASSPARGDEQYF. The CDR3 DNA follows: TGTGCCAGCAGCCCCGCTCGGGGGGACGAGCAGTACTTC. The variable domain in full, with the rest retrieved from reference TRBV7-2 and TRBJ2-7, is GAGVSQSPSNKVTEKGKDVELRCDPISGHTALYWYRQSLGQGLEFLIYFQGNSAPDKSGLPSDRFSAERTGGSVSTLTIQRTQQEDSAVYLCASSPARGDEQYFGPGTRLTVT.

In this sample, this clone turned up a few times. The chain carries TRBV30 and TRBJ2-3; 12 nucleotides match TRBD2. This CDR3 has 16 amino acids. From germline, CDR1 is GTSNPN and CDR2 SVGIG (reference sequence). The V and J ends lost 4 bases and 3 bases, in that order; junction bases with no gene match: 8. In DNA, the CDR3 is TGTGCCTGGAACGGAGGGACTAGCGGGCGTACAGATACGCAGTATTTT. Translated, it gives CAWNGGTSGRTDTQYF.

The chain has TRBV11-2 and TRBJ2-5, with 7 bases fitting TRBD2. Germline trimming cut 6 bases from V and 7 bases from J; bases unmatched to any gene: 8. Germline lookup yields CDR1 SGHAT and CDR2 FQNNGV. This CDR3 comprises 13 residues. The chain's CDR3 is CASSLNREGTQYF. The DNA for the CDR3 is TGTGCCAGCAGTCTCAATAGGGAGGGGACCCAGTACTTC.

The rearrangement uses TRBV7-2 and TRBJ2-7; D is perhaps TRBD1 (6 bases). V lost 1 base and J 3 bases, leaving 19 bases between the germline ends. The CDR3 is 17 amino acids. Germline V gene lookup returns CDR1 SGHTA and CDR2 FQGNSA. CDR3 in amino acids: CASSLGAPGTPYYEQYF. The CDR3 DNA reads as TGTGCCAGCAGCTTAGGAGCCCCCGGGACACCGTACTACGAGCAGTACTTC. Based on the CDR3 plus reference TRBV7-2 and TRBJ2-7, the full variable domain is GAGVSQSPSNKVTEKGKDVELRCDPISGHTALYWYRQSLGQGLEFLIYFQGNSAPDKSGLPSDRFSAERTGGSVSTLTIQRTQQEDSAVYLCASSLGAPGTPYYEQYFGPGTRLTVT.